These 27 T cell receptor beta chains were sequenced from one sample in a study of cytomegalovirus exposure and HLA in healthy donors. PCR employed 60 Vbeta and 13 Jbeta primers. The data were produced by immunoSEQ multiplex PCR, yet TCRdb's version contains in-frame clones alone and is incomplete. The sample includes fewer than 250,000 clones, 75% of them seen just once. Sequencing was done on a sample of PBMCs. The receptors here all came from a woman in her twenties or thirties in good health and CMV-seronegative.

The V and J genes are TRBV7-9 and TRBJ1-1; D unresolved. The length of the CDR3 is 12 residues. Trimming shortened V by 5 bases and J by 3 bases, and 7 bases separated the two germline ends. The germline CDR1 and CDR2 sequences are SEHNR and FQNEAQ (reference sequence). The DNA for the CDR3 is TGTGCCAGCAGCCAACAAGACACTGAAGCTTTCTTT. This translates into CASSQQDTEAFF.

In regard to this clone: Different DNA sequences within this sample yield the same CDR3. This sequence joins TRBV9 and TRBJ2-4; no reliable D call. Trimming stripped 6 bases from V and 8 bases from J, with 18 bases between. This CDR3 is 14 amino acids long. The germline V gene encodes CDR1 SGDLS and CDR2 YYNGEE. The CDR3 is CASNRGGSSYIQYF. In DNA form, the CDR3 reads TGTGCCAGCAATAGAGGCGGAAGTTCGTACATTCAGTACTTC.

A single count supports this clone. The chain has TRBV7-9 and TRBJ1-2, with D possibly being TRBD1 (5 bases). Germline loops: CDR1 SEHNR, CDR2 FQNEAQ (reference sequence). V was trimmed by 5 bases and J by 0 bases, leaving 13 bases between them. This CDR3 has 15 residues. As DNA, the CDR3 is TGTGCCAGCAGCGTATTCGGGGGAACTAACTATGGCTACACCTTC. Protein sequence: CASSVFGGTNYGYTF.

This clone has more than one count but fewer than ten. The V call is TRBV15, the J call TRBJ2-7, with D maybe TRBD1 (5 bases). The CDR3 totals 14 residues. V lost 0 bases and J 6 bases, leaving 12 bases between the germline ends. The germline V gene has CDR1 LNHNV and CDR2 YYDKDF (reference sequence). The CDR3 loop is CATSREVWGGEQYF. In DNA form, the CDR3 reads TGTGCCACCAGCAGAGAGGTTTGGGGCGGCGAGCAGTACTTC.

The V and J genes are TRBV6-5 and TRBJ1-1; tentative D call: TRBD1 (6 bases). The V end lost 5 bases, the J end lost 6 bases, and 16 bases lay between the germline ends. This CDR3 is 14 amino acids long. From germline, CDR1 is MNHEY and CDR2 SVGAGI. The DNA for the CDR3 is TGTGCCAGCAGTGAATTGGTCAGGGGTCCTGAAGCTTTCTTT. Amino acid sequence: CASSELVRGPEAFF.

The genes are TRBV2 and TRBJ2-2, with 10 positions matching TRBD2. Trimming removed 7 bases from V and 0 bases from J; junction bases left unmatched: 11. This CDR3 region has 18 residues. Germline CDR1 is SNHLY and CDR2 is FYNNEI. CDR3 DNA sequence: TGTGCCAGCACCCGCGGTCGACTAGCGGGTACGAACACCGGGGAGCTGTTTTTT. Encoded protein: CASTRGRLAGTNTGELFF.

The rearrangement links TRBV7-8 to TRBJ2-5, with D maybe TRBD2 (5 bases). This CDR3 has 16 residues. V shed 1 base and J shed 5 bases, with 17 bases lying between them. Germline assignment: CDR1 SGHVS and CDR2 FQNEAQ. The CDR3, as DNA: TGTGCCAGCAGCTTAGGGGCTCTGTCCCGAGGGGAGACCCAGTACTTC. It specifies CASSLGALSRGETQYF.

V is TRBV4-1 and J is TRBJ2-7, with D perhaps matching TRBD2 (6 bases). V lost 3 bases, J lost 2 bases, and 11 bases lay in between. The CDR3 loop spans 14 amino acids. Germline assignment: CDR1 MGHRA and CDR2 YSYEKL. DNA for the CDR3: TGCGCCAGCAGCCAGGGGGGTAGCGCCTACGAGCAGTACTTC. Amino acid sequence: CASSQGGSAYEQYF.

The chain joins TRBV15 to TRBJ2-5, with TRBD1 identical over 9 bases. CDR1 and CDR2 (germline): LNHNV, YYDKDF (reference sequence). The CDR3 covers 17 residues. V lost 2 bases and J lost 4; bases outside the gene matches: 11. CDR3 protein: CATSRSGQGHPPETQYF. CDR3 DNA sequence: TGTGCCACCAGCAGATCGGGACAGGGTCACCCCCCAGAGACCCAGTACTTC.

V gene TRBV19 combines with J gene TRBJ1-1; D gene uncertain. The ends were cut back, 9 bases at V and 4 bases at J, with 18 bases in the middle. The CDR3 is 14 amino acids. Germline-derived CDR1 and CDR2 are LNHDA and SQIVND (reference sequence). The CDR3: CASKSKSGSTEAFF. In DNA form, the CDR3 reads TGTGCCAGCAAGTCCAAATCCGGGAGCACTGAAGCTTTCTTT. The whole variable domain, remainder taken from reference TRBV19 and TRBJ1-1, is DGGITQSPKYLFRKEGQNVTLSCEQNLNHDAMYWYRQDPGQGLRLIYYSQIVNDFQKGDIAEGYSVSREKKESFPLTVTSAQKNPTAFYLCASKSKSGSTEAFFGQGTRLTVV.

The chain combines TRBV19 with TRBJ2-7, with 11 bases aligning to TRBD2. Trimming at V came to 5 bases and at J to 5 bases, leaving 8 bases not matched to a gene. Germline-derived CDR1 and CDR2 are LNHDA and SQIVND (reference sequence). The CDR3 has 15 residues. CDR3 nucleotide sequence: TGTGCCAGTAGTCACGGACTAGCGGGCGGAGACGAGCAGTACTTC. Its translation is CASSHGLAGGDEQYF. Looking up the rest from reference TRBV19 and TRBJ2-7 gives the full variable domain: DGGITQSPKYLFRKEGQNVTLSCEQNLNHDAMYWYRQDPGQGLRLIYYSQIVNDFQKGDIAEGYSVSREKKESFPLTVTSAQKNPTAFYLCASSHGLAGGDEQYFGPGTRLTVT.

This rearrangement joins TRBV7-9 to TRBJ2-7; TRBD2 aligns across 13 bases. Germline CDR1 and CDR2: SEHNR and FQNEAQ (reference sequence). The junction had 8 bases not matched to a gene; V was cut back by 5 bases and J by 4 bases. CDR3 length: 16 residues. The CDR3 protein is CASSPTGLAGEYEQYF. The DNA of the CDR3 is TGTGCCAGCAGCCCTACAGGACTAGCGGGGGAGTACGAGCAGTACTTC.

CDR3: CASSSYRGILTDTQYF. CDR3 in DNA: TGCGCCAGCAGCTCCTACCGGGGGATTCTCACAGATACGCAGTATTTT. The J gene is TRBJ2-3, the V gene TRBV5-1, with TRBD2 as a possible D gene (6 bases). Germline values: CDR1 SGHRS, CDR2 YFSETQ. The ends were cut back, 3 bases at V and 2 bases at J, with 16 bases in the middle. The CDR3 totals 16 residues.

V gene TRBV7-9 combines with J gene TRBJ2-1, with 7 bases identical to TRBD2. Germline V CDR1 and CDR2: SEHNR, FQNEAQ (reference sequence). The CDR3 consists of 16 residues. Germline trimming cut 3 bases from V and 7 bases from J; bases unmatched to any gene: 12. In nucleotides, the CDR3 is TGTGCCAGCAGCTTTAGGGGAGACGGGGAGGGGAATGAGCAGTTCTTC. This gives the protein CASSFRGDGEGNEQFF.

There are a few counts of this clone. The CDR3 nucleotides read TGCGCCAGCAGTCTACAGGTTCAAGAGACCCAGTACTTC. Its translation: CASSLQVQETQYF. This chain links TRBV5-1 with TRBJ2-5, with D perhaps matching TRBD1 (5 bases). Germline V gene sequence: CDR1 SGHRS, CDR2 YFSETQ. The CDR3 is 13 amino acids. V lost 5 bases and J lost 2, with 10 bases in between.

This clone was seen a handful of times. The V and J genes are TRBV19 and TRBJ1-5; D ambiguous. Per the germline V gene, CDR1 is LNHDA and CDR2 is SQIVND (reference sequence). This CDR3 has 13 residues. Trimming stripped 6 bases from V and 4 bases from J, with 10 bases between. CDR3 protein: CASSHNNNQPQHF. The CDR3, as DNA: TGTGCCAGTAGCCACAACAATAATCAGCCCCAGCATTTT.

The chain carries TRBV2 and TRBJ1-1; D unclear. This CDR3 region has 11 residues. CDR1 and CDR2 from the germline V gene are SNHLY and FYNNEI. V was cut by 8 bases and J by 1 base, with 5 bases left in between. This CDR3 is CASLANTEAFF. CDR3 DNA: TGTGCCAGCTTGGCGAACACTGAAGCTTTCTTT.

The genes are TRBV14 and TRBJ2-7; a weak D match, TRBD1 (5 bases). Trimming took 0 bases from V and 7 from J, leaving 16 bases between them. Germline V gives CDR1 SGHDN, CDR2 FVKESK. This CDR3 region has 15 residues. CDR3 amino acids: CASSQDRAGPREQYF. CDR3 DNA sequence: TGTGCCAGCAGCCAAGATCGGGCAGGGCCGAGAGAGCAGTACTTC. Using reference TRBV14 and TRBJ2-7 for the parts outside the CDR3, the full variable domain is EAGVTQFPSHSVIEKGQTVTLRCDPISGHDNLYWYRRVMGKEIKFLLHFVKESKQDESGMPNNRFLAERTGGTYSTLKVQPAELEDSGVYFCASSQDRAGPREQYFGPGTRLTVT.

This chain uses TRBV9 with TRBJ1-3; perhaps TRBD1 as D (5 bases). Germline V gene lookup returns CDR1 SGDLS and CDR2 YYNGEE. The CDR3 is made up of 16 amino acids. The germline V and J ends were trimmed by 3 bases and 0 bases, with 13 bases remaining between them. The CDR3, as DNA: TGTGCCAGCAGCGCGGGAGGGGCTCACTCTGGAAACACCATATATTTT. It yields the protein CASSAGGAHSGNTIYF.

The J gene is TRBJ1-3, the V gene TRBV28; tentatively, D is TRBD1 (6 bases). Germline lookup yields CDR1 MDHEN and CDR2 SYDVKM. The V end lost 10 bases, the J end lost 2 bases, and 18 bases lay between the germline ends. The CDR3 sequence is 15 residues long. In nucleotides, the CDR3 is TGTGCCAATAGGGGGGGACCTCTAGCTGGAAACACCATATATTTT. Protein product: CANRGGPLAGNTIYF.

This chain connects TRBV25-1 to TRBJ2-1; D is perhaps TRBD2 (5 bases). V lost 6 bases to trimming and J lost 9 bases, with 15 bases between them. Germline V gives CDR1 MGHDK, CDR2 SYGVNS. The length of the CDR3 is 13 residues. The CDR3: CASRVSSRGEQFF. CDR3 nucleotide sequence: TGTGCCAGCAGAGTAAGCAGCCGGGGTGAGCAGTTCTTC. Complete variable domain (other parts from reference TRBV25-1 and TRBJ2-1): EADIYQTPRYLVIGTGKKITLECSQTMGHDKMYWYQQDPGMELHLIHYSYGVNSTEKGDLSSESTVSRIRTEHFPLTLESARPSHTSQYLCASRVSSRGEQFFGPGTRLTVL.

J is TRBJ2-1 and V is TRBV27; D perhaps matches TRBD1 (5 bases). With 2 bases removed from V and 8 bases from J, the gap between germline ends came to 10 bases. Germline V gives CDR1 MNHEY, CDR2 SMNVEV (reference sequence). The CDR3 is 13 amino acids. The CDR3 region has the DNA TGTGCCAGCAGTTTAAGGGGTGGGGATGAGCAGTTCTTC. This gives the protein CASSLRGGDEQFF.

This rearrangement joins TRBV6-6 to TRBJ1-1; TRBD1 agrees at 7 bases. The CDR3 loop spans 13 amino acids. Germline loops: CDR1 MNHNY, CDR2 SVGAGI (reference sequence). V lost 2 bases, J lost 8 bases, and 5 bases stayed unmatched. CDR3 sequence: CASSYPGQPEAFF. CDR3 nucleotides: TGTGCCAGCAGTTACCCGGGACAGCCCGAAGCTTTCTTT.

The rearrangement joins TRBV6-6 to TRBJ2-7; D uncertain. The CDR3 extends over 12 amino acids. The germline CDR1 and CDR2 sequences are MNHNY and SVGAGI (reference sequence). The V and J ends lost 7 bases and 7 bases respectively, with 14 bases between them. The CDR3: CASTQSAREQYF. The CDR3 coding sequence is TGTGCCAGCACCCAATCGGCGAGGGAGCAGTACTTC.

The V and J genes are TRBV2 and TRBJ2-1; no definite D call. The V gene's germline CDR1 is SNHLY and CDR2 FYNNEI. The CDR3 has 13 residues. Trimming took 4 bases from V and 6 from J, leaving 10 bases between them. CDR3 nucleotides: TGTGCCAGCAGTGGGGCCCTCGTCAATGAGCAGTTCTTC. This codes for CASSGALVNEQFF.

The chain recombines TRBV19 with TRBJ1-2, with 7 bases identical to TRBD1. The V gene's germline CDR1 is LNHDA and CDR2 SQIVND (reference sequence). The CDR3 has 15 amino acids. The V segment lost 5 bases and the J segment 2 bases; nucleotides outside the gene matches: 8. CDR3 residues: CASSAQGLGNYGYTF. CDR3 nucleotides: TGTGCCAGTAGTGCACAGGGGCTAGGGAACTATGGCTACACCTTC.

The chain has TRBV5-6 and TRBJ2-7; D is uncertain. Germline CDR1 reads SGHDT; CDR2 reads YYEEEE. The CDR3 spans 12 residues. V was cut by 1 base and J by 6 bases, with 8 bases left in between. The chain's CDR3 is CASSLRLREQYF. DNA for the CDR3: TGTGCCAGCAGCTTGCGTCTGCGCGAGCAGTACTTC.